Below, 27 T cell receptor beta chains from the same sample are listed, as sequenced in a study of CD8 T cells in Susac syndrome. Reverse transcription used 0.5 to 1 ug RNA and random hexamers. Each CDR3 protein gets one entry after TCRdb re-called the immunoSEQ multiplex PCR reads with MiXCR. The sample lists 400,000 to 550,000 distinct CDR3 sequences; around 83% were seen once. Sequenced input: CD8+ T cells from PBMCs. Receptors originate from a human donor with multiple sclerosis.

The rearrangement uses TRBV4-1 and TRBJ2-7, with 7 bases lining up with TRBD2. After removal of 0 bases from V and 1 base from J, the junction contained 6 bases not matched to a gene. CDR3 length: 16 residues. Germline values: CDR1 MGHRA, CDR2 YSYEKL. The CDR3 is CASSQDRERGSYEQYF. CDR3 sequence (DNA): TGCGCCAGCAGCCAAGATCGGGAGCGGGGATCCTACGAGCAGTACTTC.

V usage is TRBV29-1 and J usage is TRBJ1-2; no definite D call. This CDR3 contains 13 residues. Trimming removed 5 bases at V and 0 bases at J, with 10 bases between. Germline CDR1 and CDR2: SQVTM and ANQGSEA. In nucleotides, the CDR3 is TGCAGCGTTTCCTACACCGCTAACTATGGCTACACCTTC. Protein: CSVSYTANYGYTF. Together with reference TRBV29-1 and TRBJ1-2, the CDR3 gives the full variable domain: SAVISQKPSRDICQRGTSLTIQCQVDSQVTMMFWYRQQPGQSLTLIATANQGSEATYESGFVIDKFPISRPNLTFSTLTVSNMSPEDSSIYLCSVSYTANYGYTFGSGTRLTVV.

This rearrangement joins TRBV28 to TRBJ1-5, with D tentatively TRBD1 (5 bases). Germline V lookup: CDR1 MDHEN, CDR2 SYDVKM. Trimming pared 7 bases from V and 7 bases from J, leaving 17 bases between. This CDR3 region has 14 residues. The CDR3 reads CASTDVGVYQPQHF. The CDR3 DNA reads TGTGCCAGCACCGACGTAGGGGTTTACCAGCCCCAGCATTTT.

The rearrangement uses TRBV6-1 and TRBJ1-2; D is uncertain. Trimming shortened V by 1 base and J by 0 bases, and 3 bases separated the two germline ends. Germline V gives CDR1 MNHNS, CDR2 SASEGT. The length of the CDR3 is 13 residues. CDR3 residues: CASSEVTNYGYTF. Written as DNA, the CDR3 is TGTGCCAGCAGTGAAGTGACTAACTATGGCTACACCTTC.

This chain links TRBV10-3 with TRBJ2-1, with D possibly matching TRBD2 (5 bases). The V gene's germline CDR1 is ENHRY and CDR2 SYGVKD. The CDR3 has 13 amino acids. V lost 10 bases and J 6 bases, leaving 16 bases between the germline ends. The CDR3: CATKAFRGNEQFF. The CDR3 DNA is TGTGCCACCAAAGCGTTCCGGGGCAATGAGCAGTTCTTC.

The chain employs TRBV30 and TRBJ2-7, with D maybe TRBD2 (6 bases). Germline V gene data show CDR1 as GTSNPN and CDR2 as SVGIG (reference sequence). With 8 bases removed from V and 5 bases from J, the gap between germline ends came to 16 bases. This CDR3 spans 12 amino acids. The CDR3 is CARAGMRNEQYF. As DNA, the CDR3 is TGTGCCCGGGCGGGAATGAGAAACGAGCAGTACTTC.

V usage is TRBV27 and J usage is TRBJ1-6; D possibly corresponds to TRBD1 (5 bases). The CDR3 is 14 amino acids. CDR1 MNHEY and CDR2 SMNVEV come from the germline V gene (reference sequence). V dropped 3 bases and J dropped 9 bases, with 12 bases sitting between them. The CDR3 bases are TGTGCCAGCAGTTTCGTACAGACAGCTTCACCCCTCCACTTT. Translation gives CASSFVQTASPLHF.

This rearrangement joins TRBV28 to TRBJ1-1, with TRBD1 matching over 10 bases. The CDR3 has 14 residues. CDR1 and CDR2 from the germline V gene are MDHEN and SYDVKM. The V gene end was trimmed by 11 bases and the J gene end by 1 base; junction bases not matched to a gene: 7. CDR3 residues: CASGQGFENTEAFF. The CDR3 nucleotides are TGTGCCTCGGGACAGGGGTTTGAGAACACTGAAGCTTTCTTT.

This clonotype was recorded only once. This chain connects TRBV6-5 to TRBJ2-1, with D hard to call. The V gene's germline CDR1 is MNHEY and CDR2 SVGAGI. There are 15 residues in the CDR3. The V end lost 6 bases, the J end lost 0 bases, and 12 bases lay between the germline ends. The CDR3 DNA reads TGTGCCAGCAGCCCTGATGCTACCTCCTACAATGAGCAGTTCTTC. It codes for CASSPDATSYNEQFF.

The chain combines TRBV11-2 with TRBJ2-7; D possibly corresponds to TRBD2 (5 bases). Germline V gene sequence: CDR1 SGHAT, CDR2 FQNNGV. The V and J ends lost 4 bases and 6 bases respectively, with 13 bases between them. This CDR3 spans 13 amino acids. CDR3 nucleotides: TGTGCCAGCAGCTCCCCTCTCGAGGGCGAGCAGTACTTC. Protein sequence: CASSSPLEGEQYF.

The chain has TRBV30 and TRBJ1-1; no clear D gene. Germline V gene sequence: CDR1 GTSNPN, CDR2 SVGIG (reference sequence). CDR3 size: 15 residues. Trimming took 0 bases from V and 4 from J, leaving 15 bases between them. CDR3 loop: CAWSVVLGFGTEAFF. Written as DNA, the CDR3 is TGTGCCTGGAGTGTAGTATTGGGCTTTGGCACTGAAGCTTTCTTT.

This clonotype has a handful of counts. The V gene is TRBV12-3 or TRBV12-4, the J gene TRBJ2-3; no reliable D call. This CDR3 comprises 12 residues. V lost 3 bases, J lost 4 bases, and 5 bases lay in between. The CDR3 DNA reads TGTGCCAGCAGTTTCCTCCCAGATACGCAGTATTTT. Translated: CASSFLPDTQYF.

The CDR3 protein is CASRQKGQGGLPPTVETQYF. In DNA, the CDR3 is TGTGCAAGTCGCCAAAAGGGCCAAGGGGGCTTACCACCGACGGTAGAGACCCAGTACTTC. V usage is TRBV12-2 and J usage is TRBJ2-5; the D call in the table, TRBD1, was not verified against the DNA. TRBV12-2 is a known pseudogene. This CDR3 contains 20 residues.

This sequence joins TRBV5-4 and TRBJ2-7, with D perhaps assigned TRBD1 or TRBD2 (5 bases each). This CDR3 spans 15 amino acids. V shed 3 bases and J shed 2 bases, with 15 bases lying between them. Germline loops: CDR1 SGHNT, CDR2 YYREEE (reference sequence). The CDR3 is CASSSTGTSPYEQYF. CDR3 nucleotide sequence: TGTGCCAGCAGCTCGACCGGGACCTCACCCTACGAGCAGTACTTC.

The chain couples TRBV19 to TRBJ2-1; 12 nucleotides line up with TRBD2. Germline loops: CDR1 LNHDA, CDR2 SQIVND (reference sequence). V trimming: 5 bases; J trimming: 9 bases; junction bases outside the gene matches: 11. The CDR3 consists of 16 residues. CDR3 DNA sequence: TGTGCCAGTAGTGCTCACCTAGCGGGAGGGGACAGTGAGCAGTTCTTC. Residues: CASSAHLAGGDSEQFF.

The chain combines TRBV14 with TRBJ1-3; 8 bases align to TRBD1. J gave up 2 bases and V 2 bases, and 8 bases lay outside the gene matches. This CDR3 has 17 residues. CDR1 SGHDN and CDR2 FVKESK come from the germline V gene. The DNA of the CDR3 is TGTGCCAGCAGCCAATGGAACCAGGGGGCGCCTGGAAACACCATATATTTT. The encoded protein is CASSQWNQGAPGNTIYF. Combining the CDR3 with reference TRBV14 and TRBJ1-3 gives the whole variable domain EAGVTQFPSHSVIEKGQTVTLRCDPISGHDNLYWYRRVMGKEIKFLLHFVKESKQDESGMPNNRFLAERTGGTYSTLKVQPAELEDSGVYFCASSQWNQGAPGNTIYFGEGSWLTVV.

The chain recombines TRBV7-9 with TRBJ1-1; no firm D call. V dropped 5 bases and J dropped 0 bases, with 16 bases sitting between them. The CDR3 totals 16 residues. CDR1 and CDR2 from the germline V gene are SEHNR and FQNEAQ (reference sequence). CDR3 amino acids: CASSPRIVDMNTEAFF. CDR3 nucleotide sequence: TGTGCCAGCAGCCCCCGTATCGTCGACATGAACACTGAAGCTTTCTTT.

This chain joins TRBV19 and TRBJ2-2; D might be TRBD1 (6 bases). The V gene lost 4 bases and the J gene lost 6 bases, with 21 bases spanning the gap. The CDR3 runs 17 residues. Germline assignment: CDR1 LNHDA and CDR2 SQIVND (reference sequence). CDR3 sequence (DNA): TGTGCCAGTAGTAAATTCCCCGGGACAATTCAGGCCGGGGAGCTGTTTTTT. Amino acid sequence: CASSKFPGTIQAGELFF. The variable domain in full, completed from reference TRBV19 and TRBJ2-2, reads DGGITQSPKYLFRKEGQNVTLSCEQNLNHDAMYWYRQDPGQGLRLIYYSQIVNDFQKGDIAEGYSVSREKKESFPLTVTSAQKNPTAFYLCASSKFPGTIQAGELFFGEGSRLTVL.

This sequence joins TRBV20-1 and TRBJ1-2, with 7 nucleotides matching TRBD1. With V trimmed by 5 bases and J by 3 bases, 12 bases remained unmatched. The CDR3 runs 15 residues. CDR1 and CDR2 from the germline V gene are DFQATT and SNEGSKA (reference sequence). The CDR3 loop is CSARDSRSGDYGYTF. In DNA form, the CDR3 reads TGCAGTGCTCGGGACAGCCGATCGGGGGACTATGGCTACACCTTC.

The rearrangement joins TRBV27 to TRBJ2-7, with TRBD1 matching 8 bases. CDR3 length: 15 residues. CDR1 and CDR2 from the germline V gene are MNHEY and SMNVEV (reference sequence). Trimming at V came to 0 bases and at J to 3 bases, leaving 4 bases not matched to a gene. The CDR3 loop is CASSLSDRDYYEQYF. In DNA, the CDR3 is TGTGCCAGCAGTTTATCGGACAGGGATTACTACGAGCAGTACTTC.

This clonotype was counted between two and nine times. V and J are TRBV12-5 and TRBJ2-4, with a possible D match to TRBD2 (6 bases). This CDR3 spans 17 amino acids. Trimming took 8 bases from V and 3 from J, leaving 23 bases between them. In germline, CDR1 is LGHNT, CDR2 FRNRAP. The CDR3 region is CASIGRRGAGLKNIQYF. DNA of the CDR3: TGTGCTAGTATAGGGCGTCGCGGGGCAGGGCTCAAAAACATTCAGTACTTC.

The chain couples TRBV11-2 to TRBJ2-2, with 10 bases fitting TRBD1. Germline V gene sequence: CDR1 SGHAT, CDR2 FQNNGV. The length of the CDR3 is 17 residues. V trimming: 5 bases; J trimming: 7 bases; junction bases outside the gene matches: 13. CDR3 DNA: TGTGCCAGCAGCCTCCACCCGACAGGGGGCTGGATCGGGGAGCTGTTTTTT. Protein: CASSLHPTGGWIGELFF.

The chain joins TRBV4-2 to TRBJ2-7, with 8 bases identical to TRBD2. V lost 0 bases, J lost 3 bases, and 4 bases stayed unmatched. The CDR3 has 15 amino acids. Germline V gene sequence: CDR1 LGHNA, CDR2 YNFKEQ. CDR3 amino acids: CASSQEVAGLYEQYF. CDR3 DNA sequence: TGTGCCAGCAGCCAAGAGGTAGCGGGACTCTACGAGCAGTACTTC.

This clonotype has only one observation. V is TRBV28 and J is TRBJ2-7, with D unclear. V was cut by 3 bases and J by 3 bases, with 12 bases left in between. Germline lookup yields CDR1 MDHEN and CDR2 SYDVKM. This CDR3 is 14 amino acids long. CDR3: CASSFGGTLYEQYF. In DNA, the CDR3 is TGTGCCAGCAGTTTCGGTGGAACCCTCTACGAGCAGTACTTC.

CDR3 sequence: CASSFPARGGADYNEQFF. The CDR3 DNA sequence: TGTGCCAGCAGTTTCCCTGCTCGCGGAGGGGCAGATTACAATGAGCAGTTCTTC. The chain has TRBV28 and TRBJ2-1; maybe TRBD2 (6 bases). V lost 3 bases and J lost 4, with 22 bases in between. The germline V gene encodes CDR1 MDHEN and CDR2 SYDVKM. The length of the CDR3 is 18 residues. The complete variable domain, with remaining parts taken from reference TRBV28 and TRBJ2-1, reads DVKVTQSSRYLVKRTGEKVFLECVQDMDHENMFWYRQDPGLGLRLIYFSYDVKMKEKGDIPEGYSVSREKKERFSLILESASTNQTSMYLCASSFPARGGADYNEQFFGPGTRLTVL.

The CDR3 protein is CASSPGIGNAFF. The CDR3 DNA is TGTGCCAGCAGTCCAGGAATAGGAAACGCTTTCTTT. The chain uses TRBV27 and TRBJ1-1; D is unresolved. The CDR3 runs 12 residues. Deletions cut 5 bases from V and 11 bases from J, with 15 bases between. Germline V gene lookup returns CDR1 MNHEY and CDR2 SMNVEV (reference sequence).

V gene TRBV10-3 combines with J gene TRBJ2-2; the match to TRBD1 covers 7 bases. Trimming at V came to 2 bases and at J to 3 bases, leaving 0 bases not matched to a gene. This CDR3 region has 14 residues. Germline V lookup: CDR1 ENHRY, CDR2 SYGVKD. DNA of the CDR3: TGTGCCATCAGTGAGACAGGGGACACCGGGGAGCTGTTTTTT. Amino acid sequence: CAISETGDTGELFF.